One sample yielded the 24 T cell receptor beta chains listed below, sequenced in a study of blood T cell repertoires in COVID-19. Profiled with immunoSEQ multiplex PCR; TCRdb holds only in-frame clones, not every one. The repertoire consists of 100,000 or so clones, with roughly nine tenths occurring once and the leading ten covering about a third. Sequencing input: peripheral blood. These receptors all come from a woman older than 75 with acute or convalescent COVID-19.

This clone was recorded only once. The chain is built from TRBV7-2 and TRBJ1-5, with 8 bases matching TRBD1. Germline V gene data show CDR1 as SGHTA and CDR2 as FQGNSA. The CDR3 has 15 amino acids. V gave up 5 bases and J gave up 7 bases; unmatched junction bases: 10. The CDR3 reads CASSRLGTGGQPQHF. For the CDR3, the DNA is TGTGCCAGCAGCCGCCTTGGGACAGGAGGGCAGCCCCAGCATTTT.

A word on this clone: At one boundary the junction diverges from the germline segment, which might be a read error. The chain couples TRBV18 to TRBJ1-2, with 7 bases matching TRBD1. This CDR3 has 17 amino acids. The V gene's germline CDR1 is KGHSH and CDR2 LQKENI. The CDR3 sequence is CASSPPTGQSSNYRYTF. CDR3 nucleotide sequence: TGTGCCAGCTCACCACCCACGGGACAGAGTAGCAACTATCGCTACACCTTC.

V is TRBV28 and J is TRBJ2-7; 9 nucleotides agree with TRBD1. The CDR3 sequence is 17 residues long. The trim removed 6 bases at V and 1 base at J, leaving 13 bases unmatched. Germline lookup yields CDR1 MDHEN and CDR2 SYDVKM. The CDR3 spells CASRLTPGQGMSYEQYF. In nucleotides, the CDR3 is TGTGCCAGCAGACTCACTCCGGGACAGGGTATGTCCTACGAGCAGTACTTC.

V usage is TRBV19 and J usage is TRBJ2-2; 8 bases agree with TRBD2. This CDR3 contains 17 residues. Trimming at V came to 5 bases and at J to 1 base, leaving 9 bases not matched to a gene. Germline V lookup: CDR1 LNHDA, CDR2 SQIVND (reference sequence). CDR3 protein: CASSRGGGRGNTGELFF. For the CDR3, the DNA is TGTGCCAGTAGTCGGGGGGGTGGCAGAGGGAACACCGGGGAGCTGTTTTTT.

This clone was observed a few times. The rearrangement joins TRBV30 to TRBJ1-1; D may be TRBD1 (6 bases). The V end lost 2 bases, the J end lost 1 base, and 11 bases lay between the germline ends. The CDR3 is 14 amino acids. The germline gives CDR1 GTSNPN, CDR2 SVGIG (reference sequence). The CDR3 nucleotides are TGTGCCTGGAGTCAAGGACAGAAGAACACTGAAGCTTTCTTT. It translates to CAWSQGQKNTEAFF.

The chain joins TRBV18 to TRBJ1-1; possibly TRBD1 for D (6 bases). CDR1 and CDR2 (germline): KGHSH, LQKENI. This CDR3 comprises 14 residues. V lost 5 bases to trimming and J lost 5 bases, with 15 bases between them. The CDR3 region is CASSLDRAGTEAFF. The CDR3 DNA reads as TGTGCCAGCTCATTGGACAGAGCCGGGACTGAAGCTTTCTTT.

The V and J genes are TRBV7-9 and TRBJ1-1; TRBD1 agrees at 7 bases. The CDR3 length is 16 residues. V lost 5 bases to trimming and J lost 8 bases; unmatched junction nucleotides: 17. Germline V gene sequence: CDR1 SEHNR, CDR2 FQNEAQ (reference sequence). The CDR3 nucleotides read TGTGCCAGCAGCGTTCTTTATCCCGGGACAGCCGGGGAAGCTTTCTTT. It codes for CASSVLYPGTAGEAFF.

This clone was observed a few times. The chain employs TRBV15 and TRBJ1-1; D is undetermined. V was shortened by 1 base and J by 8 bases, with 11 bases between the two germline ends. Germline V gene sequence: CDR1 LNHNV, CDR2 YYDKDF (reference sequence). This CDR3 has 13 residues. The CDR3 is CATSRVRDGEAFF. The CDR3 DNA sequence: TGTGCCACCAGCAGAGTGAGGGATGGAGAAGCTTTCTTT.

The chain employs TRBV19 and TRBJ2-3; perhaps TRBD2 as D (6 bases). V was trimmed by 5 bases and J by 2 bases, leaving 14 bases between them. This CDR3 has 15 residues. Germline V gives CDR1 LNHDA, CDR2 SQIVND (reference sequence). CDR3 coding DNA: TGTGCCAGTAGTTCGCGGGAACCCACCACAGATACGCAGTATTTT. The encoded protein is CASSSREPTTDTQYF.

This clone showed up just once. The gene calls are TRBV5-1 and TRBJ1-1, with 7 bases aligning to TRBD1. Germline-derived CDR1 and CDR2 are SGHRS and YFSETQ. V was pared by 5 bases and J by 5 bases, with 9 bases of the junction left unmatched. The CDR3 loop spans 14 amino acids. CDR3 region: CASSPDRSRTEAFF. DNA for the CDR3: TGCGCCAGCAGTCCGGACAGGTCAAGGACTGAAGCTTTCTTT.

The chain employs TRBV30 and TRBJ1-2; 9 bases fit TRBD1. CDR3 size: 12 residues. CDR1 is GTSNPN, CDR2 SVGIG, per germline (reference sequence). The trim removed 4 bases at V and 10 bases at J, leaving 7 bases unmatched. The CDR3: CAWIRTGEPYTF. The CDR3 nucleotides are TGTGCCTGGATAAGGACAGGGGAACCCTACACCTTC. The entire variable domain, with the rest obtained from reference TRBV30 and TRBJ1-2, is as follows: SQTIHQWPATLVQPVGSPLSLECTVEGTSNPNLYWYRQAAGRGLQLLFYSVGIGQISSEVPQNLSASRPQDRQFILSSKKLLLSDSGFYLCAWIRTGEPYTFGSGTRLTVV.

The CDR3 nucleotides are TGTGCCATCAGAGGGACAGATAGCAATCAGCCCCAGCATTTT. Its translation: CAIRGTDSNQPQHF. This rearrangement joins TRBV10-3 to TRBJ1-5, with 7 bases matching TRBD1. Unmatched junction bases numbered 2, after V lost 6 bases and J lost 0 bases. The CDR3 totals 14 residues. Germline CDR1 and CDR2: ENHRY and SYGVKD.

This chain links TRBV4-2 with TRBJ1-1, with TRBD1 matching over 8 bases. The CDR3 runs 14 residues. Germline CDR1 LGHNA, CDR2 YNFKEQ. The V gene end was trimmed by 2 bases and the J gene end by 3 bases; junction bases not matched to a gene: 2. CDR3 sequence (DNA): TGTGCCAGCAGCCAACCGGACAGGGACACTGAAGCTTTCTTT. Residues: CASSQPDRDTEAFF.

This chain connects TRBV6-2 or TRBV6-3 to TRBJ1-1; no firm D call. The CDR3 runs 13 residues. The germline V and J ends were trimmed by 4 bases and 1 base, with 7 bases remaining between them. Germline V gene data show CDR1 as MNHEY and CDR2 as SVGEGT. The CDR3 here is CASSFGQNTEAFF. The CDR3 coding sequence is TGTGCCAGCAGTTTTGGCCAGAACACTGAAGCTTTCTTT.

This sequence joins TRBV4-1 and TRBJ1-5; weak D call: TRBD1 (6 bases). Germline V CDR1 and CDR2: MGHRA, YSYEKL. The germline V and J ends were trimmed by 0 bases and 7 bases, with 13 bases remaining between them. This CDR3 is built from 15 residues. CDR3 DNA: TGCGCCAGCAGCCAAGAGGGAGGGGGGGGGCAGCCCCAGCATTTT. This sequence encodes CASSQEGGGGQPQHF.

This chain links TRBV5-4 with TRBJ2-5; TRBD1 aligns across 9 bases. Germline V gene sequence: CDR1 SGHNT, CDR2 YYREEE (reference sequence). V dropped 3 bases and J dropped 3; count of bases not matched to a gene: 3. This CDR3 is built from 14 residues. Written as DNA, the CDR3 is TGTGCCAGCAGCTCCCGACAGGGGGAAGAGACCCAGTACTTC. It specifies CASSSRQGEETQYF.

This clone was detected once. The chain links TRBV30 to TRBJ1-4; TRBD1 matches 8 bases. The germline gives CDR1 GTSNPN, CDR2 SVGIG (reference sequence). The V segment lost 0 bases and the J segment 5 bases; nucleotides outside the gene matches: 2. This CDR3 has 14 residues. The CDR3 is CAWSVRQGNEKLFF. The CDR3, as DNA: TGTGCCTGGAGTGTTCGACAGGGGAATGAAAAACTGTTTTTT.

This clone turned up a few times. The chain combines TRBV5-8 with TRBJ1-2; D unclear. Between the trimmed V and J ends, which lost 2 bases and 8 bases, there was a span of 19 bases. Germline assignment: CDR1 SGHTS and CDR2 YDEGEE. The CDR3 is 15 residues long. CDR3 region: CASSLGAGKDGGYTF. CDR3 nucleotide sequence: TGTGCCAGCAGCTTAGGTGCCGGGAAGGATGGAGGCTACACCTTC.

The chain is built from TRBV3-1 (or the pseudogene TRBV3-2) and TRBJ2-5, with D possibly matching TRBD1 (6 bases). Germline CDR1 and CDR2: LGHDT and YNNKEL (reference sequence). V lost 1 base, J lost 4 bases, and 16 bases lay in between. The CDR3 totals 16 residues. The CDR3 region has the DNA TGTGCCAGCAGCCAAGCGGTGGGTTACAGGGCAGAGACCCAGTACTTC. Protein sequence: CASSQAVGYRAETQYF.

This chain connects TRBV19 to TRBJ2-5, with D unclear. This CDR3 has 14 residues. Trimming cost V 6 bases and J 5 bases, with 16 bases left between them. Per the germline V gene, CDR1 is LNHDA and CDR2 is SQIVND (reference sequence). The CDR3 loop is CASRPTTSQETQYF. Here the CDR3 DNA reads TGTGCCAGTAGACCCACAACATCACAGGAGACCCAGTACTTC.

This sequence joins TRBV7-9 and TRBJ2-1, with a weak D call TRBD2 (5 bases). The CDR3 has 16 residues. In germline, CDR1 is SEHNR, CDR2 FQNEAQ (reference sequence). Trimming took off 5 bases at V and 3 bases at J, with 17 bases between the two ends. The CDR3, as DNA: TGTGCCAGCAGCGGACTTACCGAGCGGAACTACAATGAGCAGTTCTTC. Encoded protein: CASSGLTERNYNEQFF.

The chain employs TRBV5-1 and TRBJ1-6; D possibly corresponds to TRBD1 (6 bases). The CDR3 has 14 amino acids. The V end was cut by 0 bases, the J end by 10 bases, with 11 bases between. The germline V gene has CDR1 SGHRS and CDR2 YFSETQ. In DNA form, the CDR3 reads TGCGCCAGCAGCTTGGGACAGGTATTCTCACCCCTCCACTTT. Protein product: CASSLGQVFSPLHF.

The CDR3 loop reads CASMVGTGSYNEQFF. In DNA, the CDR3 is TGTGCCAGCATGGTCGGGACAGGGTCCTACAATGAGCAGTTCTTC. J is TRBJ2-1 and V is TRBV2; 9 bases map to TRBD1. The CDR3 has 15 residues. The V gene's germline CDR1 is SNHLY and CDR2 FYNNEI. V gave up 7 bases and J gave up 1 base; unmatched junction bases: 5.

V usage is TRBV4-1 and J usage is TRBJ1-5; perhaps TRBD1 as D (5 bases). V lost 0 bases, J lost 4 bases, and 16 bases lay in between. The germline gives CDR1 MGHRA, CDR2 YSYEKL. The CDR3 contains 17 residues. CDR3 DNA: TGCGCCAGCAGCCAAGATGGCGGGGGTATGGGAAATCAGCCCCAGCATTTT. This gives the protein CASSQDGGGMGNQPQHF.